The rows below give T cell receptor beta chains drawn from one sample of a study of shared clonotypes between healthy human individuals. Clones were read by immunoSEQ multiplex PCR, and TCRdb kept only the in-frame ones, dropping some. This sample has around 2.5 million clones, with roughly 93% found just once. The sequencing input was naive CD4+ T cells from PBMCs. The receptor set was obtained from a man younger than 35 in good health. Some clones in this sample may be carry-over from other donors' samples. Each CDR3 is given with its conserved first and last residue. The D gene is left open where the match is weak. Some rows mark clone size as missing; the rest say once, few, many or name a class of expanded clone.

V gene	D gene	CDR3 length	clone size	J gene	CDR3 protein	CDR3 DNA
TRBV28	TRBD2	18	-	TRBJ2-1	CASSLLRLAGVPFDEQFF	TGTGCCAGCAGTTTATTGAGGCTAGCGGGAGTCCCCTTCGATGAGCAGTTCTTC
TRBV4-1	-	14	-	TRBJ1-1	CASSPLGGTTEAFF	TGCGCCAGCAGCCCCTTGGGGGGGACCACTGAAGCTTTCTTT
TRBV5-1	-	14	-	TRBJ2-1	CASSLRVTPDEQFF	TGCGCCAGCAGCCTGCGGGTCACGCCCGATGAGCAGTTCTTC
TRBV2	-	12	-	TRBJ1-5	CASKAGNQPQHF	TGTGCCAGCAAAGCGGGCAATCAGCCCCAGCATTTT
TRBV27	-	13	-	TRBJ1-1	CASSFSEELAAFF	TGTGCCAGCAGTTTTTCAGAGGAGCTTGCGGCGTTCTTT
TRBV21-1	-	14	-	TRBJ2-1	CASSKEWGGDEQFF	TGTGCCAGCAGCAAAGAATGGGGTGGGGATGAGCAGTTCTTC
TRBV18	-	14	-	TRBJ2-5	CASSPDRLQETQYF	TGTGCCAGCTCACCCGACAGACTACAAGAGACCCAGTACTTC
TRBV14	TRBD2	15	-	TRBJ2-3	CASSQDMGGANPQYF	TGTGCCAGCAGCCAAGATATGGGAGGGGCTAACCCGCAGTATTTT
TRBV28	-	14	-	TRBJ2-7	CASSLGSGLYEQYF	TGTGCCAGCAGTTTGGGGTCAGGTTTGTACGAGCAGTACTTC
TRBV4-3	TRBD1	14	-	TRBJ1-5	CASSRQQGSQPQHF	TGCGCCAGCAGCCGTCAACAGGGGTCTCAGCCCCAGCATTTT
TRBV7-9	-	12	-	TRBJ2-7	CASSSQLYEQYF	TGTGCCAGCAGCTCACAGCTCTACGAGCAGTACTTC
TRBV11-3	TRBD1	15	-	TRBJ2-7	CASSQAGTGDYEQYF	TGTGCCAGCAGCCAGGCCGGGACAGGGGACTACGAGCAGTACTTC
TRBV4-2	TRBD2	16	-	TRBJ2-7	CASSQDTSGSGYEQYF	TGTGCCAGCAGCCAAGATACTAGCGGGAGTGGATACGAGCAGTACTTC
TRBV5-1	-	14	-	TRBJ2-2	CASSLAAFAGELFF	TGCGCCAGCAGCTTGGCGGCGTTCGCCGGGGAGCTGTTTTTT
TRBV7-6	-	17	-	TRBJ2-2	CASSLVYRGRDTGELFF	TGTGCCAGCAGCTTAGTATATCGGGGTAGGGACACCGGGGAGCTGTTTTTT
TRBV27	-	16	once	TRBJ2-1	CASSLSAVSSYNEQFF	TGTGCCAGCAGTTTATCGGCGGTTAGCTCCTACAATGAGCAGTTCTTC
TRBV28	TRBD2	15	once	TRBJ2-7	CASSYNSGSLYEQYF	TGTGCCAGCAGTTATAATAGCGGGAGTCTCTACGAGCAGTACTTC
TRBV4-1	TRBD2	16	-	TRBJ2-5	CASSQGTSQGGETQYF	TGCGCCAGCAGCCAGGGGACTAGCCAAGGGGGGGAGACCCAGTACTTC
TRBV28	TRBD2	17	-	TRBJ2-2	CASSSRVKREITGELFF	TGTGCCAGCAGTTCCCGGGTTAAGCGGGAGATCACCGGGGAGCTGTTTTTT
TRBV6-6	-	16	-	TRBJ2-3	CASSYGAGISTDTQYF	TGTGCCAGCAGTTACGGGGCGGGGATTAGCACAGATACGCAGTATTTT
TRBV19	TRBD1	14	-	TRBJ1-5	CASSIRQGDQPQHF	TGTGCCAGTAGTATCCGACAGGGAGATCAGCCCCAGCATTTT
TRBV27	TRBD1	17	-	TRBJ2-1	CASSFRQGVFSYNEQFF	TGTGCCAGCAGTTTCAGACAGGGGGTCTTCTCCTACAATGAGCAGTTCTTC
TRBV5-1	-	14	-	TRBJ1-4	CASSTQGRDEKLFF	TGCGCCAGCAGCACGCAGGGACGGGATGAAAAACTGTTTTTT
TRBV4-3	-	16	-	TRBJ1-2	CASSLDAIGTLNGYTF	TGCGCCAGCAGCCTGGACGCGATAGGGACACTAAATGGCTACACCTTC
TRBV28	TRBD1	17	-	TRBJ1-3	CASSFFRGQFSGNTIYF	TGTGCCAGCAGTTTCTTTCGGGGACAGTTCTCTGGAAACACCATATATTTT
TRBV18	-	15	-	TRBJ1-5	CASSPSVPTNQPQHF	TGTGCCAGCTCACCCTCGGTTCCGACAAATCAGCCCCAGCATTTT
TRBV2	-	14	-	TRBJ2-1	CASSEEAGAYEQFF	TGTGCCAGCAGTGAAGAGGCAGGGGCCTATGAGCAGTTCTTC
TRBV4-1	-	17	-	TRBJ2-3	CASSPGTLSLSTDTQYF	TGCGCCAGCAGCCCGGGGACTCTCTCCCTAAGCACAGATACGCAGTATTTT
TRBV7-9	TRBD1	15	-	TRBJ2-7	CASSPSRDRGLEQYF	TGTGCCAGCAGCCCAAGCCGGGACAGGGGGCTCGAGCAGTACTTC
TRBV27	TRBD2	18	-	TRBJ2-1	CASRPGLAGRPIYNEQFF	TGTGCCAGCAGACCGGGACTAGCGGGCCGTCCAATCTACAATGAGCAGTTCTTC
TRBV15	-	16	-	TRBJ2-2	CATSIDHSAGTGELFF	TGTGCCACCAGCATCGACCATTCGGCGGGCACCGGGGAGCTGTTTTTT
TRBV7-2	-	15	once	TRBJ2-1	CASSLGPSSYNEQFF	TGTGCCAGCAGCCTAGGCCCTAGCTCCTACAATGAGCAGTTCTTC
TRBV18	TRBD1	15	-	TRBJ1-2	CASSPNRDRGVMNTF	TGTGCCAGCTCACCGAACCGGGACAGGGGAGTGATGAACACCTTC
TRBV6-6	-	13	-	TRBJ1-1	CASRPTGNTEAFF	TGTGCCAGCAGACCCACAGGGAACACTGAAGCTTTCTTT
TRBV7-9	-	13	-	TRBJ1-4	CASRGQAGEKLFF	TGTGCCAGCAGGGGGCAGGCGGGAGAAAAACTGTTTTTT
TRBV5-1	TRBD2	17	-	TRBJ2-5	CASSFRGLAGAGETQYF	TGCGCCAGCAGCTTTAGAGGACTAGCGGGAGCGGGAGAGACCCAGTACTTC
TRBV28	TRBD1	13	-	TRBJ1-1	CASSSHRGTEAFF	TGTGCCAGCAGTTCACACAGGGGCACTGAAGCTTTCTTT
TRBV28	TRBD1	14	-	TRBJ1-4	CASSLVQGGEKLFF	TGTGCCAGCAGTTTAGTACAGGGGGGTGAAAAACTGTTTTTT
TRBV27	-	15	few	TRBJ2-5	CASSLLTQGGETQYF	TGTGCCAGCAGTTTACTTACACAGGGTGGGGAGACCCAGTACTTC
TRBV7-9	TRBD2	17	-	TRBJ2-5	CASSSRLAGGDLETQYF	TGTGCCAGCAGCTCTAGACTAGCGGGAGGGGATTTGGAGACCCAGTACTTC
TRBV7-9	-	14	-	TRBJ2-3	CASSPGLAADTQYF	TGTGCCAGCAGCCCCGGACTCGCCGCAGATACGCAGTATTTT
TRBV7-9	-	12	-	TRBJ1-4	CASSAEDEKLFF	TGTGCCAGCAGCGCCGAAGATGAAAAACTGTTTTTT
TRBV7-9	TRBD2	14	-	TRBJ2-7	CASSGGTSGSGQYF	TGTGCCAGCAGCGGGGGGACTAGCGGGAGCGGGCAGTACTTC
TRBV2	TRBD2	14	-	TRBJ2-7	CASSALAGVSEQYF	TGTGCCAGCAGTGCACTAGCGGGCGTCTCTGAGCAGTACTTC
TRBV7-8	-	12	-	TRBJ1-1	CASSLPGTEAFF	TGTGCCAGCAGCTTGCCGGGCACTGAAGCTTTCTTT
TRBV5-4	-	14	-	TRBJ2-7	CASSLSGNSYEQYF	TGTGCCAGCAGCTTGTCCGGGAACTCCTACGAGCAGTACTTC
TRBV30	-	12	-	TRBJ1-5	CAWSRGNQPQHF	TGTGCCTGGAGTCGGGGCAATCAGCCCCAGCATTTT
TRBV18	TRBD1	13	-	TRBJ1-4	CASRQGSGEKLFF	TGTGCCAGCAGACAGGGCTCGGGTGAAAAACTGTTTTTT
TRBV6-5	-	15	-	TRBJ2-2	CASRRWGRSTGELFF	TGTGCCAGCAGGCGATGGGGTCGTAGCACCGGGGAGCTGTTTTTT
TRBV5-1	TRBD1	15	-	TRBJ1-2	CASSFGTATNYGYTF	TGCGCCAGCAGCTTCGGGACAGCCACTAACTATGGCTACACCTTC